This T cell receptor (beta chain) was recorded in a study of neoadjuvant anti-PD-1 for oral cavity cancer. Study in general: Before surgery, most patients got three to four biweekly 3 mg/kg nivolumab doses.

Most PBMC samples had roughly 0.45 ug input DNA in six replicates. Clones were sequenced by immunoSEQ multiplex PCR, and TCRdb holds only the in-frame ones, with some missing. The sample includes about 9,600 clones, about 69% seen only once; the top ten take around 4%. Time point defined: after neoadjuvant nivolumab, at surgical resection. Patients had HPV-negative, locally advanced oral cavity squamous cell carcinoma. This CDR3 is built from 18 residues. The germline V gene has CDR1 SGHDT and CDR2 YYEEEE. J lost 5 bases, V lost 2 bases, and 14 bases had no gene match. The input for sequencing was PBMCs, taken after nivolumab (anti-PD-1) treatment. The V gene is TRBV5-6, the J gene TRBJ1-5; TRBD1 aligns across 9 bases. The clonotype originates from a person aged 35-80 years with oral cavity squamous cell carcinoma. The CDR3 loop is CASSFSGQGTLIDQPQHF. CDR3 DNA sequence: TGTGCCAGCAGCTTCTCGGGACAGGGAACCTTAATAGATCAGCCCCAGCATTTT.